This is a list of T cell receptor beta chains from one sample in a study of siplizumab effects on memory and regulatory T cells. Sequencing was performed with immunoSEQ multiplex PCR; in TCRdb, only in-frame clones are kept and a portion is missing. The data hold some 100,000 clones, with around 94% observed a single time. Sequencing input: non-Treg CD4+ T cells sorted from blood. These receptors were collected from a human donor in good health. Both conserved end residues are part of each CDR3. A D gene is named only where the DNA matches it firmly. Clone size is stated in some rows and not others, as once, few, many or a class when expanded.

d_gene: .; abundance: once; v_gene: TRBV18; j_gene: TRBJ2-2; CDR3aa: CASSTRARAPKGGELFF; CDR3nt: TGTGCCAGCTCGACCCGGGCTCGAGCGCCTAAAGGCGGGGAGCTGTTTTTT
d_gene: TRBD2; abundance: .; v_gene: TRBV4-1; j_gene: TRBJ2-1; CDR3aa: CASSQEWSAGIDEQFF; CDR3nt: TGCGCCAGCAGCCAAGAATGGTCAGCGGGAATCGATGAGCAGTTCTTC
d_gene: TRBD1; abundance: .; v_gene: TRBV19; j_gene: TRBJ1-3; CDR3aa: CASSIGQGRRNTIYF; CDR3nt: TGTGCCAGTAGTATCGGACAGGGACGTCGGAACACCATATATTTT
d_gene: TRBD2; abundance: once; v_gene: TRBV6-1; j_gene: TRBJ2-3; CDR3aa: CASSKTSGRSDTQYF; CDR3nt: TGTGCCAGCAGTAAGACTAGCGGGAGGTCAGATACGCAGTATTTT
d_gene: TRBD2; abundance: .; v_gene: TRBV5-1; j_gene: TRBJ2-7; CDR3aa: CASSKGLAGGPAEQYF; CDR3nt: TGCGCCAGCAGCAAGGGACTAGCGGGAGGACCCGCCGAGCAGTACTTC
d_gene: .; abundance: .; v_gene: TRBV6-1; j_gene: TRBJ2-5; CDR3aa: CASSVRNQETQYF; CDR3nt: TGTGCCAGCTCGGTCAGGAACCAAGAGACCCAGTACTTC
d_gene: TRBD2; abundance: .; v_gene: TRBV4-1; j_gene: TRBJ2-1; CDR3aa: CASSRRLAGELNEQFF; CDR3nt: TGCGCCAGCAGCCGTCGACTAGCGGGGGAACTCAATGAGCAGTTCTTC
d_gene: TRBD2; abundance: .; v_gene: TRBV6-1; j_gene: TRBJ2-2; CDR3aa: CASSVDRLAGGPGELFF; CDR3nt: TGTGCCAGCAGTGTAGACCGACTAGCGGGAGGTCCCGGGGAGCTGTTTTTT
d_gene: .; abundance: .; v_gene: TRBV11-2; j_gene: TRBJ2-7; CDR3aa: CASSLVPFGTEQYF; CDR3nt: TGTGCCAGCAGCTTAGTGCCCTTCGGGACCGAGCAGTACTTC
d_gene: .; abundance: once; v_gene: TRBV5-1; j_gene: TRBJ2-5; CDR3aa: CASSFVTQETQYF; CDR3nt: TGCGCCAGCAGCTTTGTAACCCAAGAGACCCAGTACTTC
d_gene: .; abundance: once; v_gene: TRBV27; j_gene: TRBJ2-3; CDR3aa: CASSFAGVGGDTQYF; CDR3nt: TGTGCCAGCAGTTTCGCGGGAGTAGGGGGAGATACGCAGTATTTT
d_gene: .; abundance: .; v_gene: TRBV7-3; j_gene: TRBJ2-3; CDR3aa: CASRRTYTTDTQYF; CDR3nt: TGTGCCAGCAGAAGAACCTACACCACAGATACGCAGTATTTT
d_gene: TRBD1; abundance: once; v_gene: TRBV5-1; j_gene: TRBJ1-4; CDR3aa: CASSPGTGIEKLFF; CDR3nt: TGCGCCAGCAGCCCCGGGACAGGGATTGAAAAACTGTTTTTT
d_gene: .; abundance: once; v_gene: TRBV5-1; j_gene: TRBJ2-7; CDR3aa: CASTRGQGPYEQYF; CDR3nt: TGCGCCAGCACCCGCGGGCAGGGCCCCTACGAGCAGTACTTC
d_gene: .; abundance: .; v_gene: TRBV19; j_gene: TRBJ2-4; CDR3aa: CATRGDEAKNIQYF; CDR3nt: TGTGCCACGCGAGGGGATGAGGCCAAAAACATTCAGTACTTC
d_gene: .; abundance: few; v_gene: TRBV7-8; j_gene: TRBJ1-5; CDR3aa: CASSSLIVANQPQHF; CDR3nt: TGTGCCAGCAGCTCGTTAATAGTGGCAAATCAGCCCCAGCATTTT
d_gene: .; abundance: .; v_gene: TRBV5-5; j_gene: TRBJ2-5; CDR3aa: CASSYGGPETQYF; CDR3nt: TGTGCCAGCAGCTACGGGGGGCCGGAGACCCAGTACTTC
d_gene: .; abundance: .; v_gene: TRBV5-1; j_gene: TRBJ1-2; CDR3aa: CASSLPGRHYGYTF; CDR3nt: TGCGCCAGCAGCTTGCCAGGCAGACACTATGGCTACACCTTC
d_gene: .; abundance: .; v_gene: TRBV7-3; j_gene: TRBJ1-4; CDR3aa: CASSLALNEKLFF; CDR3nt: TGTGCCAGCAGCTTAGCCCTTAATGAAAAACTGTTTTTT
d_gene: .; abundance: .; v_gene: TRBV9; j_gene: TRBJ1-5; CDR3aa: CASNLDSFDQPQHF; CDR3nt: TGTGCCAGCAACTTAGACAGTTTCGATCAGCCCCAGCATTTT
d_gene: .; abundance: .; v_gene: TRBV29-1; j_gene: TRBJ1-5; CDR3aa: CSVLDGSSNQPQHF; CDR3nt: TGCAGCGTACTGGACGGGTCGAGCAATCAGCCCCAGCATTTT
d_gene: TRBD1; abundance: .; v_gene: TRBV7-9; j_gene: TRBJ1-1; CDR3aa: CASSPRTGRNTEAFF; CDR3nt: TGTGCCAGCAGCCCCCGGACAGGACGAAACACTGAAGCTTTCTTT
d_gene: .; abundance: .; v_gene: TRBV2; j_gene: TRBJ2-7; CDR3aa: CASIHGGGEQYF; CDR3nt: TGTGCCAGCATCCATGGGGGTGGCGAGCAGTACTTC
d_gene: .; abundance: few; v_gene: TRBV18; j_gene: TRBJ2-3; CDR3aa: CASSPRGAQTDTQYF; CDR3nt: TGTGCCAGCTCACCACGGGGGGCGCAAACAGATACGCAGTATTTT
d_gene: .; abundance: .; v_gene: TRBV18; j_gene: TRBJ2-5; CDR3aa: CASSLRVVETQYF; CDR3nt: TGTGCCAGCTCACTAAGGGTGGTAGAGACCCAGTACTTC
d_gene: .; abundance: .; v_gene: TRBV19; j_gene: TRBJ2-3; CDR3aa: CASSIRISTDTQYF; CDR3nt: TGTGCCAGTAGTATCCGGATTAGCACAGATACGCAGTATTTT
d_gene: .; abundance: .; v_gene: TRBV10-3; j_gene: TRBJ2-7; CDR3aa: CAISPSTASFLEQYF; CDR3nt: TGTGCCATCAGCCCCTCCACCGCCAGTTTCCTAGAGCAGTACTTC
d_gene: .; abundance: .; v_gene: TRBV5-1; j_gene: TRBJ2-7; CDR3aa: CASSLGQGGEQYF; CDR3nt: TGCGCCAGCAGCTTGGGACAGGGAGGCGAGCAGTACTTC
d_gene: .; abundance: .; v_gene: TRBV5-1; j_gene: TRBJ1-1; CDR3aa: CASSFIQSLNTEAFF; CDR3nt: TGCGCCAGCAGCTTTATACAGAGCCTAAACACTGAAGCTTTCTTT
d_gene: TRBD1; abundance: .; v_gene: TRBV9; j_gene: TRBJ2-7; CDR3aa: CASSLQGAPVYEQYF; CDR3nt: TGTGCCAGCAGCTTACAGGGGGCACCCGTCTACGAGCAGTACTTC
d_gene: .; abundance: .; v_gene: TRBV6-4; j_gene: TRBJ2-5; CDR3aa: CASSALGVPRETQYF; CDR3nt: TGTGCCAGCAGCGCCCTCGGGGTCCCGAGGGAGACCCAGTACTTC
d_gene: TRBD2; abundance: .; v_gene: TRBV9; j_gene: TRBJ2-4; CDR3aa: CASSVAPGLAGGGDKNIQYF; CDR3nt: TGTGCCAGCAGCGTAGCCCCGGGACTAGCGGGAGGAGGGGACAAAAACATTCAGTACTTC
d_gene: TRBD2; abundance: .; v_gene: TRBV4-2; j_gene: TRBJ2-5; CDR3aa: CASSQEATSGSETQYF; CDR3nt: TGTGCCAGCAGCCAAGAAGCGACTAGCGGGAGTGAGACCCAGTACTTC
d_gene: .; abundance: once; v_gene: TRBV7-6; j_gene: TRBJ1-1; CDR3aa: CASSLNTGKGTEAFF; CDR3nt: TGTGCCAGCAGTCTTAATACAGGGAAGGGCACTGAAGCTTTCTTT
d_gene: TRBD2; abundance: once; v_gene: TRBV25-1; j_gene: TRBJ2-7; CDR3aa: CASSEGTSLVDEQYF; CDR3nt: TGTGCCAGCAGTGAAGGGACTAGTCTAGTCGACGAGCAGTACTTC
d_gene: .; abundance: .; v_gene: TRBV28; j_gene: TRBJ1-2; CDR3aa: CASSQQGRRGGGYTF; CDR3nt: TGTGCCAGCAGTCAACAGGGAAGGAGAGGAGGGGGCTACACCTTC
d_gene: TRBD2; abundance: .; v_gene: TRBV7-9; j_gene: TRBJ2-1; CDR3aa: CASLLTSGRNNEQFF; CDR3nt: TGTGCCAGCCTTCTAACTAGCGGGAGGAATAATGAGCAGTTCTTC
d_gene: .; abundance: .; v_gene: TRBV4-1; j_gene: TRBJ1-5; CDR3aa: CASSQLGLSNQPQHF; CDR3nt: TGCGCCAGCAGCCAGTTGGGACTTAGCAATCAGCCCCAGCATTTT
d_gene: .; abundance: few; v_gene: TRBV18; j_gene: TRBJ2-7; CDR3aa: CASSPPSGDEQYF; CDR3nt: TGTGCCAGCTCACCACCGTCCGGGGACGAGCAGTACTTC
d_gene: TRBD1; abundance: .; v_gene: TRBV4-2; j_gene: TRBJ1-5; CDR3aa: CASSQQDRGSQPQHF; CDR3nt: TGTGCCAGCAGCCAACAGGACAGGGGAAGTCAGCCCCAGCATTTT
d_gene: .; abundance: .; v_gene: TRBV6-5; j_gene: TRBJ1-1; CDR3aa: CASSYRDSRSTEAFF; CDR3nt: TGTGCCAGCAGTTACCGGGACTCAAGGAGCACTGAAGCTTTCTTT
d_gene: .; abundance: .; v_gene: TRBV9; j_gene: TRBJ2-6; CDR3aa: CASSDESTGANVLTF; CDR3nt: TGTGCCAGCAGCGACGAATCGACTGGGGCCAACGTCCTGACTTTC
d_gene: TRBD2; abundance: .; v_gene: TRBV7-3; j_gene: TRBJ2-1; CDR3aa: CASSLNSMGASGNNEQFF; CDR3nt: TGTGCCAGCAGCTTAAATAGTATGGGTGCTAGCGGGAACAATGAGCAGTTCTTC
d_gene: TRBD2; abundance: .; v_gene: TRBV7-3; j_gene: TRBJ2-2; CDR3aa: CASSLGTSTGELFF; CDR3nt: TGTGCCAGCAGCTTGGGGACTAGCACCGGGGAGCTGTTTTTT
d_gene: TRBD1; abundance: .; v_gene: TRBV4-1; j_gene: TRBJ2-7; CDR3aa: CASTFTGEKGGEQYF; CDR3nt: TGCGCCAGCACCTTCACAGGGGAAAAGGGTGGCGAGCAGTACTTC
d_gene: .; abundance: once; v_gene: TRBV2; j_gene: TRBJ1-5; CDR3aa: CASLEEGVNQPQHF; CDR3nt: TGTGCCAGCCTTGAAGAGGGGGTCAATCAGCCCCAGCATTTT
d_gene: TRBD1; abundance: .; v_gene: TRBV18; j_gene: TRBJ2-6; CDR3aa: CASSPNTVRGTRGANVLTF; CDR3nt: TGTGCCAGCTCACCTAATACGGTCAGGGGGACAAGAGGGGCCAACGTCCTGACTTTC
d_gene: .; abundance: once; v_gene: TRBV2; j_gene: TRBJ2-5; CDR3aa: CASSEEQGLGETQYF; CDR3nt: TGTGCCAGCAGTGAAGAACAGGGTTTAGGGGAGACCCAGTACTTC
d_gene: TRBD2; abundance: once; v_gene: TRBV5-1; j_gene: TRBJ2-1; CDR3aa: CASTPRLAGGNEQFF; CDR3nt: TGCGCCAGCACCCCCCGGCTAGCGGGAGGAAATGAGCAGTTCTTC
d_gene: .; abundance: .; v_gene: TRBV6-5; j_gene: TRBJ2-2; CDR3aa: CASSQFRGAGELFF; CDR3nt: TGTGCCAGCAGCCAATTTCGGGGCGCGGGGGAGCTGTTTTTT
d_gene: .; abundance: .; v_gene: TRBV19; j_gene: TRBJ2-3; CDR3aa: CASSLSGPSTDTQYF; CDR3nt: TGTGCCAGTAGCCTTAGCGGACCTAGCACAGATACGCAGTATTTT
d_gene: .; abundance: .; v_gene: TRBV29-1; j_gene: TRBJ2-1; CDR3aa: CSALKPSNAYNEQFF; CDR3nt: TGCAGCGCCCTGAAGCCTAGTAACGCCTACAATGAGCAGTTCTTC
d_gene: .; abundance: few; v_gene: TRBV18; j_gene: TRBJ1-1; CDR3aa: CASSPPNRDTEAFF; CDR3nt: TGTGCCAGCTCACCACCGAACAGGGACACTGAAGCTTTCTTT
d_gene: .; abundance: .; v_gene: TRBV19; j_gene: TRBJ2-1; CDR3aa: CASSTPGGAFTYNEQFF; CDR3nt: TGTGCCAGTAGTACCCCAGGTGGGGCTTTCACCTACAATGAGCAGTTCTTC